This T cell receptor (beta chain) was recovered during a study of blood T cell repertoires in COVID-19. Study details: PBMCs, B-cell-depleted T cells, or T cells provided the cDNA or gDNA that made up the material.

In the authors' workflow: Using reference gene primer amplification, nucleated cell counts were estimated. This table comes from immunoSEQ multiplex PCR, and its TCRdb copy is limited to in-frame clones, with some not included. V and J calls and clone size are as listed in that table; D and trimming were resolved from the DNA. The data hold under 150,000 clones, with more than 60% observed a single time. What was sequenced was peripheral blood. The source of this sequence is a woman between 50 and 59 years old with active or convalescent COVID-19.

The chain's CDR3 is CASSAIGGTNEQFF. CDR3 DNA sequence: TGTGCCAGCAGCGCCATCGGGGGTACCAATGAGCAGTTCTTC. The chain employs TRBV13 and TRBJ2-1; TRBD2 might be the D (6 bases). Germline lookup yields CDR1 PRHDT and CDR2 FYEKMQ (reference sequence). CDR3 size: 14 residues. The V end lost 5 bases, the J end lost 6 bases, and 14 bases lay between the germline ends.